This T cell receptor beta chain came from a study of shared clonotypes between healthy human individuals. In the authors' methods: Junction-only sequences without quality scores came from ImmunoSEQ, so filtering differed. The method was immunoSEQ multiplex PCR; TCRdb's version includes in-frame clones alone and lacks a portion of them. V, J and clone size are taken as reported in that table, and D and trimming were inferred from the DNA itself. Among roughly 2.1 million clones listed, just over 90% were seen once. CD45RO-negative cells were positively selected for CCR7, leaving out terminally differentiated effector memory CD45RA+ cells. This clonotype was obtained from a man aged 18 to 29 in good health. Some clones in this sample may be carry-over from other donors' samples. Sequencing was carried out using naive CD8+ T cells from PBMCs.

CDR3 sequence: CASSPGTGSLVYGYTF. In DNA, the CDR3 is TGTGCCAGCAGTCCCGGGACAGGGAGTCTGGTCTATGGCTACACCTTC. The chain couples TRBV7-9 to TRBJ1-2, with 9 bases matching TRBD1. CDR1 and CDR2 (germline): SEHNR, FQNEAQ (reference sequence). This CDR3 contains 16 residues. The V gene end was trimmed by 6 bases and the J gene end by 4 bases; junction bases not matched to a gene: 12.